Below, 28 T cell receptor beta chains from the same sample are listed, as sequenced in a study of CD8 T cells in Susac syndrome. With random hexamers, roughly 0.45 to 1 ug RNA was reverse transcribed. MiXCR was run by TCRdb on the immunoSEQ multiplex PCR reads, yielding one entry per CDR3 protein. The table lists 200,000 or so distinct CDR3 sequences, around 95% of them singletons. Sequencing was performed on CD4+ T cells from PBMCs. Receptors originate from a human donor with Susac syndrome.

J is TRBJ2-1 and V is TRBV20-1; TRBD2 matches at 12 bases. V gave up 0 bases and J gave up 9 bases; unmatched junction bases: 15. The germline CDR1 and CDR2 sequences are DFQATT and SNEGSKA (reference sequence). This CDR3 has 18 residues. The CDR3 DNA reads as TGCAGTGCTAGAGATTACCCAGAGTCTAGCGGGGGGGCCCGTGAGCAGTTCTTC. It is translated as CSARDYPESSGGAREQFF.

The chain couples TRBV12-3 or TRBV12-4 to TRBJ1-5; tentative D call: TRBD1 (6 bases). V lost 4 bases and J lost 7, with 11 bases in between. This CDR3 spans 13 amino acids. The CDR3 sequence: CASSSYRDQPQHF. CDR3 nucleotides: TGTGCCAGCAGTTCGTACAGGGACCAGCCCCAGCATTTT.

The CDR3, as DNA: TGTGCCAGTAGTAATCGGGCGGGCAAAAACATTCAGTACTTC. Protein product: CASSNRAGKNIQYF. The rearrangement joins TRBV19 to TRBJ2-4; the D gene is possibly TRBD2 (5 bases). Trimming shortened V by 4 bases and J by 3 bases, and 10 bases separated the two germline ends. This CDR3 spans 14 amino acids. The germline V gene encodes CDR1 LNHDA and CDR2 SQIVND (reference sequence).

The chain is built from TRBV20-1 and TRBJ1-2; 9 positions agree with TRBD1. The CDR3 length is 11 residues. In germline, CDR1 is DFQATT, CDR2 SNEGSKA (reference sequence). This CDR3 reads CSFPGQGGYTF. CDR3 DNA: TGCAGCTTCCCGGGACAGGGTGGCTACACCTTC.

V usage is TRBV7-6 and J usage is TRBJ1-5; no clear D gene. V lost 5 bases and J lost 7, with 12 bases in between. This CDR3 spans 13 amino acids. CDR1 and CDR2 (germline): SGHVS, FNYEAQ. CDR3 sequence reads: CASSLSGGQPQHF. CDR3 DNA: TGTGCCAGCAGCCTATCGGGAGGGCAGCCCCAGCATTTT.

The J gene is TRBJ2-7, the V gene TRBV6-2 or TRBV6-3, with 7 bases identical to TRBD2. The CDR3 has 13 amino acids. The ends lost 8 bases at V and 2 bases at J; junction bases unmatched: 6. The germline gives CDR1 MNHEY, CDR2 SVGEGT. Written as DNA, the CDR3 is TGTGCCAGCGTGAGCGGGGCCGCCTACGAGCAGTACTTC. Its protein is CASVSGAAYEQYF.

As regards this clonotype: Its ends do not fully match the called genes, so a read error is possible. The rearrangement links TRBV7-2 to TRBJ2-1; 9 nucleotides agree with TRBD1. The germline gives CDR1 SGHTA, CDR2 FQGNSA. This CDR3 region has 15 residues. The CDR3 here is CASRLVGTGRNEQFF. The DNA of the CDR3 is TGTGCCAGCAGATTAGTTGGGACAGGGCGCAATGAGCAGTTCTTC.

CDR3 loop: CASRLGHYEQYF. The DNA for the CDR3 is TGTGCAAGTCGCTTGGGCCACTACGAGCAGTACTTC. The V and J genes are TRBV12-2 and TRBJ2-7; TRBD2 is the table's D call and was not checked against the DNA. TRBV12-2 is classified as a pseudogene. CDR3 length: 12 residues.

V gene TRBV2 combines with J gene TRBJ1-1, with a tentative D call TRBD1 (5 bases). CDR3 length equals 14 residues. Germline CDR1 SNHLY, CDR2 FYNNEI. V was cut by 3 bases and J by 7 bases, with 15 bases left in between. The CDR3 here is CASSEVGPMFEAFF. In DNA form, the CDR3 reads TGTGCCAGCAGTGAGGTGGGACCGATGTTTGAAGCTTTCTTT. The whole variable domain, remainder taken from reference TRBV2 and TRBJ1-1, is EPEVTQTPSHQVTQMGQEVILRCVPISNHLYFYWYRQILGQKVEFLVSFYNNEISEKSEIFDDQFSVERPDGSNFTLKIRSTKLEDSAMYFCASSEVGPMFEAFFGQGTRLTVV.

The chain uses TRBV18 and TRBJ1-2; 7 bases are a match to TRBD1. From germline, CDR1 is KGHSH and CDR2 LQKENI. V shed 3 bases, J shed 3 bases, and the junction held 16 bases outside the gene matches. This CDR3 region has 18 residues. The chain's CDR3 is CASSPTGNQIAGYYGYTF. CDR3 nucleotides: TGTGCCAGCTCACCGACAGGGAACCAAATCGCGGGCTACTATGGCTACACCTTC. The variable domain in full, completed from reference TRBV18 and TRBJ1-2, reads NAGVMQNPRHLVRRRGQEARLRCSPMKGHSHVYWYRQLPEEGLKFMVYLQKENIIDESGMPKERFSAEFPKEGPSILRIQQVVRGDSAAYFCASSPTGNQIAGYYGYTFGSGTRLTVV.

This rearrangement joins TRBV15 to TRBJ2-1, with 7 bases fitting TRBD1. The CDR3 has 17 amino acids. V was clipped by 3 bases and J by 6 bases; unmatched bases: 14. Germline-derived CDR1 and CDR2 are LNHNV and YYDKDF (reference sequence). The CDR3 nucleotides are TGTGCCACCAGCAGTTTACCCCCTGGACAGGTGGGCAATGAGCAGTTCTTC. Translation: CATSSLPPGQVGNEQFF.

The J gene is TRBJ2-7, the V gene TRBV3-1; D not resolved. The CDR3 totals 13 residues. Germline loops: CDR1 LGHDT, CDR2 YNNKEL (reference sequence). V was clipped by 7 bases and J by 3 bases, with 13 bases between them. In nucleotides, the CDR3 is TGTGCCAGCACGGGCGGATCTGTCTACGAGCAGTACTTC. The encoded protein is CASTGGSVYEQYF.

The chain recombines TRBV30 with TRBJ2-5, with 10 bases lining up with TRBD2. CDR1 is GTSNPN, CDR2 SVGIG, per germline (reference sequence). This CDR3 has 17 residues. Losses at the gene ends were 5 bases for V and 2 bases for J; bases not matched to a gene: 14. The CDR3 nucleotides are TGTGCCTGGGTTGGACTAGCGGCCAGACTACAGCAAGAGACCCAGTACTTC. This gives the protein CAWVGLAARLQQETQYF. Drawing the rest from reference TRBV30 and TRBJ2-5, the complete variable domain is SQTIHQWPATLVQPVGSPLSLECTVEGTSNPNLYWYRQAAGRGLQLLFYSVGIGQISSEVPQNLSASRPQDRQFILSSKKLLLSDSGFYLCAWVGLAARLQQETQYFGPGTRLLVL.

This clonotype was seen a single time. The chain employs TRBV12-3 or TRBV12-4 and TRBJ1-2; D is perhaps TRBD1 (6 bases). The CDR3 has 16 residues. V shed 6 bases and J shed 4 bases, with 21 bases lying between them. DNA of the CDR3: TGTGCCAGCAGCCCAGGAGAACAGGGCGTTGGCTATGGCTACACCTTC. Residues: CASSPGEQGVGYGYTF.

The V gene is TRBV6-1, the J gene TRBJ1-2; 8 positions match TRBD1. This CDR3 comprises 13 residues. CDR1 and CDR2 (germline): MNHNS, SASEGT. J was trimmed by 6 bases and V by 8 bases; bases with no gene match: 8. DNA of the CDR3: TGTGCCAGCGTGCAGGGGGCTCGGGATGGCTACACCTTC. Encoded protein: CASVQGARDGYTF.

This clonotype was found once. The V and J genes are TRBV4-1 and TRBJ2-7; D may be TRBD1 (6 bases). Germline assignment: CDR1 MGHRA and CDR2 YSYEKL. The CDR3 totals 15 residues. Trimming pared 0 bases from V and 0 bases from J, leaving 9 bases between. DNA of the CDR3: TGCGCCAGCAGCCAAGAGCAGGGACACTCCTACGAGCAGTACTTC. Translated, it gives CASSQEQGHSYEQYF.

This clonotype was observed a single time. The rearrangement uses TRBV12-3 or TRBV12-4 and TRBJ1-2; TRBD1 might be the D (5 bases). Trimming left V 4 bases short and J 0 bases short, with 12 bases between. The CDR3 length is 15 residues. The CDR3 spells CASSSLGGANYGYTF. In nucleotides, the CDR3 is TGTGCCAGCAGTTCCCTGGGGGGAGCTAACTATGGCTACACCTTC.

This chain links TRBV30 with TRBJ2-7; 8 nucleotides agree with TRBD1. This CDR3 has 14 residues. Germline CDR1 GTSNPN, CDR2 SVGIG (reference sequence). V trimming: 5 bases; J trimming: 0 bases; junction bases outside the gene matches: 6. This CDR3 is CAWGTGTGSYEQYF. As DNA, the CDR3 is TGTGCCTGGGGTACCGGGACAGGCTCCTACGAGCAGTACTTC.

The gene calls are TRBV27 and TRBJ1-1; 7 bases are shared with TRBD1. Germline CDR1 and CDR2: MNHEY and SMNVEV (reference sequence). The CDR3 is made up of 17 amino acids. With V trimmed by 6 bases and J by 0 bases, 13 bases remained unmatched. The CDR3 sequence is CASSHQTTGTVNTEAFF. Written as DNA, the CDR3 is TGTGCCAGCAGCCACCAGACGACCGGGACAGTGAACACTGAAGCTTTCTTT.

The chain has TRBV7-2 and TRBJ1-5; the match to TRBD1 covers 8 bases. The CDR3 loop spans 15 amino acids. CDR1 is SGHTA, CDR2 FQGNSA, per germline. Losses at the gene ends were 5 bases for V and 3 bases for J; bases not matched to a gene: 6. CDR3 in amino acids: CASSLDRDVNQPQHF. CDR3 nucleotide sequence: TGTGCCAGCAGCCTGGACAGGGATGTCAATCAGCCCCAGCATTTT.

V and J are TRBV19 and TRBJ1-5, with no clear D. This CDR3 region has 13 residues. Trimming took off 3 bases at V and 5 bases at J, with 8 bases between the two ends. CDR1 is LNHDA, CDR2 SQIVND, per germline (reference sequence). CDR3 nucleotides: TGTGCCAGTAGTATTTACTTAGATCAGCCCCAGCATTTT. Amino acid sequence: CASSIYLDQPQHF.

A single count supports this clonotype. The chain combines TRBV12-3 or TRBV12-4 with TRBJ2-5; 8 bases map to TRBD1. This CDR3 comprises 14 residues. After removal of 8 bases from V and 0 bases from J, the junction contained 5 bases not matched to a gene. CDR3 sequence (DNA): TGTGCCAGCGGAACAGGGGGTAACCAAGAGACCCAGTACTTC. Translating it yields CASGTGGNQETQYF.

V is TRBV5-1 and J is TRBJ2-5; 8 nucleotides align to TRBD1. The CDR3 is 15 amino acids. Germline CDR1 and CDR2: SGHRS and YFSETQ. V trimming: 4 bases; J trimming: 11 bases; junction bases outside the gene matches: 16. CDR3 region: CASSVKTGVKGFQYF. CDR3 sequence (DNA): TGCGCCAGCAGCGTAAAGACAGGGGTCAAGGGGTTTCAGTACTTC.

This sequence joins TRBV3-1 and TRBJ2-3; 8 bases agree with TRBD2. The CDR3 loop spans 13 amino acids. Germline CDR1 and CDR2: LGHDT and YNNKEL (reference sequence). Trimming took 1 base from V and 8 from J; bases not matched to a gene: 2. The CDR3 protein is CASSQVAGGTQYF. The CDR3 bases are TGTGCCAGCAGCCAAGTGGCGGGGGGTACGCAGTATTTT.

For the CDR3, the DNA is TGTGCCAGCAGCTTAGATGGGGGGGTCTGGGCCGGGGAGCTGTTTTTT. Translated: CASSLDGGVWAGELFF. V usage is TRBV11-2 and J usage is TRBJ2-2; TRBD2 agrees at 7 bases. The CDR3 has 16 residues. The V segment lost 0 bases and the J segment 6 bases; nucleotides outside the gene matches: 7. Looked up from germline, CDR1 is SGHAT and CDR2 is FQNNGV.

V is TRBV15 and J is TRBJ2-5; D is ambiguous. Between the trimmed V and J ends, which lost 1 base and 4 bases, there was a span of 7 bases. The CDR3 sequence is 13 residues long. Germline V lookup: CDR1 LNHNV, CDR2 YYDKDF (reference sequence). As DNA, the CDR3 is TGTGCCACCAGCAGAGCTCCTGCAGAGACCCAGTACTTC. It codes for CATSRAPAETQYF.

This clonotype came up once. The chain links TRBV2 to TRBJ2-3; 8 nucleotides line up with TRBD2. V shed 9 bases, J shed 0 bases, and the junction held 8 bases outside the gene matches. There are 15 residues in the CDR3. Germline CDR1 reads SNHLY; CDR2 reads FYNNEI. CDR3 coding DNA: TGTGCCAGTAAAGGGACTAGACTCAGCACAGATACGCAGTATTTT. It is translated as CASKGTRLSTDTQYF. The variable domain in full, with the rest retrieved from reference TRBV2 and TRBJ2-3, is EPEVTQTPSHQVTQMGQEVILRCVPISNHLYFYWYRQILGQKVEFLVSFYNNEISEKSEIFDDQFSVERPDGSNFTLKIRSTKLEDSAMYFCASKGTRLSTDTQYFGPGTRLTVL.

The rearrangement joins TRBV12-3 or TRBV12-4 to TRBJ2-1; TRBD2 matches 9 bases. The CDR3 consists of 16 residues. The V segment lost 5 bases and the J segment 8 bases; nucleotides outside the gene matches: 13. The CDR3 nucleotides are TGTGCCAGCAGTCTAGACCTAGCGGGGACGGTTGATGAGCAGTTCTTC. Translated: CASSLDLAGTVDEQFF.